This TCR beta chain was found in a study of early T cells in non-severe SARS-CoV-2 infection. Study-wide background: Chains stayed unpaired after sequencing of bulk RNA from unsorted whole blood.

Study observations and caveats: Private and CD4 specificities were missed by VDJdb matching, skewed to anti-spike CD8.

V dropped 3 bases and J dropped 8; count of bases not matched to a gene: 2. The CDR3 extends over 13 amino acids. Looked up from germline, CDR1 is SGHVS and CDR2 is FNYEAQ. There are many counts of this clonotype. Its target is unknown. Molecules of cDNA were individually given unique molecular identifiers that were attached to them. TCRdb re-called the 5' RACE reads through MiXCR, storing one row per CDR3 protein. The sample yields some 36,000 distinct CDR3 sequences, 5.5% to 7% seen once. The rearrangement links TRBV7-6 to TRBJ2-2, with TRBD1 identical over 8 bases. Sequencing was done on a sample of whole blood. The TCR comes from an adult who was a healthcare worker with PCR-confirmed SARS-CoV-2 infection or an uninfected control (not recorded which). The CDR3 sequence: CASSFGDRGELFF. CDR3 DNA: TGTGCCAGCAGCTTTGGGGACAGGGGGGAGCTGTTTTTT.